The 25 T cell receptor beta chains reported below all come from one sample, sequenced in a study of cytomegalovirus exposure and HLA in healthy donors. Researchers ran the PCR with 60 Vbeta and 13 Jbeta primers. Libraries were prepared by immunoSEQ multiplex PCR; TCRdb keeps only in-frame clonotypes and omits some of them. The sample holds more than 250,000 clones; 70% to 90% are singletons and the top ten take roughly 2.1%. The sample comprised PBMCs. The receptors derive from a woman aged 18-30 years in good health and CMV-seronegative.

The rearrangement joins TRBV28 to TRBJ2-7; a weak D match, TRBD2 (6 bases). Germline lookup yields CDR1 MDHEN and CDR2 SYDVKM. The ends were cut back, 7 bases at V and 2 bases at J, with 15 bases in the middle. CDR3 length: 14 residues. CDR3 nucleotide sequence: TGTGCCAGCAACCTGGGGGGAAAAACCTACGAGCAGTACTTC. Translated: CASNLGGKTYEQYF.

CDR3 DNA: TGTGCCAGCAGTGGGGATGTGACTAGTCCCGAGCAGTACTTC. Translation gives CASSGDVTSPEQYF. The J gene is TRBJ2-7, the V gene TRBV6-1; D is perhaps TRBD2 (6 bases). Germline V gene lookup returns CDR1 MNHNS and CDR2 SASEGT. The CDR3 spans 14 residues. V was trimmed by 4 bases and J by 6 bases, leaving 16 bases between them.

The V call is TRBV6-5, the J call TRBJ1-6, with D perhaps matching TRBD1 (5 bases). V lost 0 bases to trimming and J lost 8 bases, with 8 bases between them. Germline CDR1 reads MNHEY; CDR2 reads SVGAGI. The CDR3 loop spans 14 amino acids. This chain's CDR3 is CASSYSTVYSPLHF. The CDR3 DNA reads as TGTGCCAGCAGTTACTCGACAGTATATTCACCCCTCCACTTT.

The chain employs TRBV5-1 and TRBJ1-3; D is unresolved. Germline CDR1 reads SGHRS; CDR2 reads YFSETQ. Trimming took 4 bases from V and 1 from J, leaving 12 bases between them. CDR3 length equals 15 residues. CDR3 sequence (DNA): TGCGCCAGCAGCCCGGCGGGTAAGTCTGGAAACACCATATATTTT. Translated: CASSPAGKSGNTIYF.

This clone was recorded only once. This rearrangement joins TRBV9 to TRBJ1-5; 7 positions agree with TRBD1. The CDR3 sequence is 14 residues long. Germline V gene lookup returns CDR1 SGDLS and CDR2 YYNGEE. Trimming at V came to 2 bases and at J to 7 bases, leaving 6 bases not matched to a gene. The CDR3 region has the DNA TGTGCCAGCAGCGTTACAGGGGAAGGACAGCCCCAGCATTTT. Translation: CASSVTGEGQPQHF.

Turning to this clone: This sample also contains other DNA sequences that code for the same CDR3. The V call is TRBV5-1, the J call TRBJ1-3; perhaps TRBD1 as D (6 bases). The CDR3 covers 15 residues. The V end was cut by 4 bases, the J end by 4 bases, with 15 bases between. The germline V gene has CDR1 SGHRS and CDR2 YFSETQ. The chain's CDR3 is CASSLTGLSGNTIYF. The DNA for the CDR3 is TGCGCCAGCAGCCTCACAGGGCTCTCCGGAAACACCATATATTTT. The full variable domain, its missing parts supplied by reference TRBV5-1 and TRBJ1-3, is KAGVTQTPRYLIKTRGQQVTLSCSPISGHRSVSWYQQTPGQGLQFLFEYFSETQRNKGNFPGRFSGRQFSNSRSEMNVSTLELGDSALYLCASSLTGLSGNTIYFGEGSWLTVV.

With regard to this clone: A read error may produce the germline difference seen at one junction end. Other nucleotide sequences in the sample specify the same CDR3. The chain joins TRBV9 to TRBJ1-6, with 11 positions matching TRBD1. CDR1 SGDLS and CDR2 YYNGEE come from the germline V gene. There are 17 residues in the CDR3. This chain's CDR3 is CASTAGTGGPYNSPLHF. The CDR3 coding sequence is TGTGCCAGCACCGCCGGGACAGGGGGACCCTATAATTCCCCCCTCCACTTT.

This chain links TRBV7-3 with TRBJ1-4; D unresolved. Germline V gives CDR1 SGHTA, CDR2 FQGTGA. Trimming took off 4 bases at V and 17 bases at J, with 5 bases between the two ends. This CDR3 comprises 8 residues. The DNA of the CDR3 is TGTGCCAGCAGCTCTAAATTTTTT. It encodes CASSSKFF.

The J gene is TRBJ1-2, the V gene TRBV19, with 7 positions matching TRBD1. Germline V lookup: CDR1 LNHDA, CDR2 SQIVND (reference sequence). This CDR3 contains 13 residues. The ends lost 5 bases at V and 6 bases at J; junction bases unmatched: 6. In DNA, the CDR3 is TGTGCCAGTAGTCCCTCGGACAGGCATGGCTACACCTTC. Its protein is CASSPSDRHGYTF.

The sample holds one count of this clone. The chain employs TRBV30 and TRBJ2-5; 7 bases map to TRBD2. The end of the DNA fits TRBJ2-7 better, so the J call may be wrong. The CDR3 length is 14 residues. Germline V lookup: CDR1 GTSNPN, CDR2 SVGIG (reference sequence). CDR3 DNA: TGTGCCTGGAGTGTACGGGGAGGGGACTACGAGCAGTACTTC. Protein: CAWSVRGGDYEQYF.

This chain links TRBV14 with TRBJ1-4; perhaps TRBD1 as D (5 bases). The CDR3 is 15 amino acids. Between the trimmed V and J ends, which lost 0 bases and 7 bases, there was a span of 12 bases. Germline V CDR1 and CDR2: SGHDN, FVKESK. This CDR3 reads CASSQDKGLREKLFF. The CDR3 DNA sequence: TGTGCCAGCAGCCAAGATAAGGGACTCCGTGAAAAACTGTTTTTT.

The chain is built from TRBV6-5 and TRBJ2-1, with 12 bases lining up with TRBD1. The CDR3 consists of 15 residues. CDR1 is MNHEY, CDR2 SVGAGI, per germline. The junction had 5 bases not matched to a gene; V was cut back by 4 bases and J by 7 bases. The CDR3 region is CASSSRDRGLNEQFF. DNA of the CDR3: TGTGCCAGCAGTTCCCGGGACAGGGGGCTGAATGAGCAGTTCTTC.

V and J are TRBV15 and TRBJ1-1; 8 bases align to TRBD1. V lost 8 bases and J lost 1; bases outside the gene matches: 9. Germline V gives CDR1 LNHNV, CDR2 YYDKDF (reference sequence). CDR3 size: 15 residues. As DNA, the CDR3 is TGTGCCACCCGTAGACAGGGGCCCTCGAACACTGAAGCTTTCTTT. This sequence encodes CATRRQGPSNTEAFF. The full variable domain, in which reference TRBV15 and TRBJ1-1 provide the parts outside the CDR3, is DAMVIQNPRYQVTQFGKPVTLSCSQTLNHNVMYWYQQKSSQAPKLLFHYYDKDFNNEADTPDNFQSRRPNTSFCFLDIRSPGLGDTAMYLCATRRQGPSNTEAFFGQGTRLTVV.

This rearrangement joins TRBV11-2 to TRBJ1-1, with TRBD1 matching over 9 bases. The CDR3 is made up of 15 amino acids. In germline, CDR1 is SGHAT, CDR2 FQNNGV. The V segment lost 4 bases and the J segment 4 bases; nucleotides outside the gene matches: 7. CDR3: CASSSRTGVGTEAFF. CDR3 DNA sequence: TGTGCCAGCAGCTCGAGGACAGGGGTTGGCACTGAAGCTTTCTTT. The variable domain in full, with the rest retrieved from reference TRBV11-2 and TRBJ1-1, is EAGVAQSPRYKIIEKRQSVAFWCNPISGHATLYWYQQILGQGPKLLIQFQNNGVVDDSQLPKDRFSAERLKGVDSTLKIQPAKLEDSAVYLCASSSRTGVGTEAFFGQGTRLTVV.

This sequence joins TRBV2 and TRBJ2-1, with a possible D match to TRBD1 (5 bases). Trimming removed 8 bases from V and 4 bases from J, with 18 bases in between. The CDR3 sequence is 15 residues long. Germline V gives CDR1 SNHLY, CDR2 FYNNEI. Written as DNA, the CDR3 is TGTGCCAGCCGACCATCTAGACAGCTTTACAATGAGCAGTTCTTC. It codes for CASRPSRQLYNEQFF. The full variable domain, completed using reference TRBV2 and TRBJ2-1, is EPEVTQTPSHQVTQMGQEVILRCVPISNHLYFYWYRQILGQKVEFLVSFYNNEISEKSEIFDDQFSVERPDGSNFTLKIRSTKLEDSAMYFCASRPSRQLYNEQFFGPGTRLTVL.

The sample holds a few counts of this clone. CDR3 nucleotide sequence: TGCGCCAGCAGCCGCGACAGCGGGGGCCTATTGTACGAGCAGTACTTC. This codes for CASSRDSGGLLYEQYF. The chain combines TRBV5-1 with TRBJ2-7; TRBD2 aligns across 8 bases. The CDR3 has 16 amino acids. Trimming cost V 4 bases and J 4 bases; bases outside gene matches: 13. Per germline, CDR1 SGHRS and CDR2 YFSETQ.

The V call is TRBV13, the J call TRBJ2-5, with 8 bases fitting TRBD1. V dropped 3 bases and J dropped 1; count of bases not matched to a gene: 4. CDR1 is PRHDT, CDR2 FYEKMQ, per germline (reference sequence). There are 15 residues in the CDR3. The CDR3 loop reads CASSLDGQGQETQYF. The CDR3 region has the DNA TGTGCCAGCAGCTTGGACGGACAGGGCCAAGAGACCCAGTACTTC.

The chain employs TRBV5-6 and TRBJ2-7, with D possibly TRBD2 on 7 matching bases. Trimming shortened V by 3 bases and J by 3 bases, and 25 bases separated the two germline ends. The CDR3 totals 18 residues. Germline V gene data show CDR1 as SGHDT and CDR2 as YYEEEE. The CDR3 reads CASSSVVLLGGRVYEQYF. CDR3 DNA: TGTGCCAGCAGCTCAGTTGTACTGCTCGGGGGGCGCGTCTACGAGCAGTACTTC.

This rearrangement joins TRBV7-6 to TRBJ2-3; a weak D match, TRBD2 (7 bases). Trimming pared 2 bases from V and 2 bases from J, leaving 11 bases between. The germline V gene has CDR1 SGHVS and CDR2 FNYEAQ. CDR3 size: 15 residues. CDR3 amino acids: CASSLLGGDTDTQYF. In nucleotides, the CDR3 is TGTGCCAGCAGCTTATTAGGGGGGGACACAGATACGCAGTATTTT.

This clone appeared a few times. The rearrangement joins TRBV5-8 to TRBJ2-7; TRBD1 aligns across 7 bases. The J segment lost 3 bases and the V segment lost 4 bases, leaving 10 bases of the junction unmatched. Germline V gives CDR1 SGHTS, CDR2 YDEGEE. This CDR3 spans 15 amino acids. The CDR3 protein is CASSGQTGLLYEQYF. The CDR3 region has the DNA TGTGCCAGCAGCGGGCAGACAGGGCTGCTCTACGAGCAGTACTTC.

V usage is TRBV18 and J usage is TRBJ2-1; 9 positions match TRBD1. The CDR3 has 13 residues. V lost 3 bases, J lost 6 bases, and 0 bases stayed unmatched. CDR1 is KGHSH and CDR2 is LQKENI in the germline V gene. DNA of the CDR3: TGTGCCAGCTCACCGACAGGGGGCAATGAGCAGTTCTTC. It encodes CASSPTGGNEQFF.

This clone appeared a single time. This chain uses TRBV7-3 with TRBJ2-2, with 9 bases lining up with TRBD1. Trimming removed 5 bases from V and 7 bases from J; junction bases left unmatched: 8. Germline V gene lookup returns CDR1 SGHTA and CDR2 FQGTGA. CDR3 size: 15 residues. The CDR3 sequence: CASSPRQGGSGELFF. In DNA form, the CDR3 reads TGTGCCAGCAGCCCAAGACAGGGGGGTAGCGGGGAGCTGTTTTTT.

The chain joins TRBV19 to TRBJ1-5; TRBD1 might be the D (6 bases). V shed 7 bases and J shed 5 bases, with 18 bases lying between them. CDR1 and CDR2 from the germline V gene are LNHDA and SQIVND (reference sequence). The CDR3 length is 15 residues. CDR3 in DNA: TGTGCCAGTATGGCGGGCGACAGGCTATATCAGCCCCAGCATTTT. Encoded protein: CASMAGDRLYQPQHF.

The chain combines TRBV11-3 with TRBJ2-3; D gene uncertain. Germline lookup yields CDR1 SGHNT and CDR2 YENEEA. V lost 4 bases to trimming and J lost 0 bases, with 2 bases between them. The CDR3 has 12 amino acids. CDR3 in DNA: TGTGCCAGCAGCTCTAGCACAGATACGCAGTATTTT. Protein product: CASSSSTDTQYF.

The chain joins TRBV9 to TRBJ2-3, with D unclear. V was pared by 4 bases and J by 5 bases, with 8 bases between. The germline gives CDR1 SGDLS, CDR2 YYNGEE. This CDR3 region has 12 residues. The CDR3 nucleotides are TGTGCCAGCAGCTTAGCCCAAGATACGCAGTATTTT. This translates into CASSLAQDTQYF.